Only a few counts were recorded for the clone carrying this T cell receptor (beta chain). Its specificity is not known. TCRdb ran MiXCR on the 5' RACE reads and lists one entry per CDR3 protein. The table shows about 66,000 distinct CDR3 sequences, with around 3.9% occurring only once. This CDR3 has 14 amino acids. The ends were cut back, 0 bases at V and 5 bases at J, with 7 bases in the middle. Looked up from germline, CDR1 is SEHNR and CDR2 is FQNEAQ (reference sequence). This sample is drawn from a study of neurological immune-mediated disorders. Whole-study results and caveats: Because no CDR3 amino acid sequences were shared across subjects by expanded clones, private repertoires were suggested in all groups. Phylogenetic grouping assigned the repertoires of 18 of 34 multiple sclerosis patients to one related-CDR3 cluster, which constitutes a possible signature. None of the features examined (clinical or MRI) was associated with the multiple sclerosis repertoire cluster.

The TCR comes from a man aged 25 to 40 with multiple sclerosis. Sequencing was performed on PBMCs. The chain employs TRBV7-9 and TRBJ1-4; D remains unclear. CDR3 in amino acids: CASSLAGGNEKLFF. The CDR3 nucleotides are TGTGCCAGCAGCTTAGCCGGTGGGAATGAAAAACTGTTTTTT.